Shown below are 27 T cell receptor beta chains from a single sample sequenced in a study of beta chain features in type 1 diabetes. Every isolated RNA sample was fully reverse transcribed, so sequencing captured expressed TCRB transcripts. Clones were sequenced by immunoSEQ multiplex PCR, and TCRdb holds only the in-frame ones, with some missing. The sample records around 340,000 clones, roughly 21% being singletons. Sequencing was done on a sample of naive CD4+ T cells from blood. These receptors were collected from a woman aged 18-35 years in good health.

V gene TRBV18 combines with J gene TRBJ2-3, with D tentatively TRBD1 (6 bases). Germline loops: CDR1 KGHSH, CDR2 LQKENI. The germline V and J ends were trimmed by 2 bases and 9 bases, with 18 bases remaining between them. This CDR3 comprises 15 residues. The CDR3 protein is CASSPLTGTTQTQYF. CDR3 DNA sequence: TGTGCCAGCTCACCATTGACAGGAACCACACAAACGCAGTATTTT.

A few counts support this clone. CDR3 amino acids: CASSQDGRAGELFF. Here the CDR3 DNA reads TGCGCCAGCAGCCAAGATGGGAGGGCCGGGGAGCTGTTTTTT. The chain is built from TRBV4-3 and TRBJ2-2; 7 nucleotides agree with TRBD2. CDR3 length: 14 residues. V lost 0 bases and J lost 6; bases outside the gene matches: 1. Germline CDR1 and CDR2: LGHNA and YSLEER.

There are a few counts of this clone. The rearrangement uses TRBV30 and TRBJ1-2, with D tentatively TRBD1 (5 bases). CDR3 length: 12 residues. The germline V and J ends were trimmed by 4 bases and 4 bases, with 10 bases remaining between them. Germline V gene lookup returns CDR1 GTSNPN and CDR2 SVGIG (reference sequence). The chain's CDR3 is CAWTGWSYGYTF. For the CDR3, the DNA is TGTGCCTGGACAGGGTGGAGCTATGGCTACACCTTC. Supplemented by reference TRBV30 and TRBJ1-2, the full variable domain reads SQTIHQWPATLVQPVGSPLSLECTVEGTSNPNLYWYRQAAGRGLQLLFYSVGIGQISSEVPQNLSASRPQDRQFILSSKKLLLSDSGFYLCAWTGWSYGYTFGSGTRLTVV.

The chain recombines TRBV19 with TRBJ1-1; perhaps TRBD1 as D (5 bases). The V end was cut by 3 bases, the J end by 11 bases, with 19 bases between. CDR1 and CDR2 from the germline V gene are LNHDA and SQIVND (reference sequence). CDR3 length equals 14 residues. CDR3: CASSIGGDPLGAFF. In DNA, the CDR3 is TGTGCCAGTAGTATCGGGGGGGATCCCCTAGGTGCTTTCTTT.

The V gene is TRBV19, the J gene TRBJ1-2, with 7 nucleotides matching TRBD1. The CDR3 has 16 amino acids. Trimming took 3 bases from V and 0 from J; bases not matched to a gene: 7. CDR1 LNHDA and CDR2 SQIVND come from the germline V gene (reference sequence). CDR3 DNA: TGTGCCAGTAGTATCTACAGGGGAGAAGCTAACTATGGCTACACCTTC. Amino acid sequence: CASSIYRGEANYGYTF.

This clone showed up just a few times. The chain combines TRBV18 with TRBJ1-6; D ambiguous. The V end was cut by 0 bases, the J end by 7 bases, with 13 bases between. The CDR3 runs 16 residues. Germline CDR1 and CDR2: KGHSH and LQKENI. The CDR3 nucleotides are TGTGCCAGCTCACCACCCCCAGGAGGGTTCAATTCACCCCTCCACTTT. Its protein product is CASSPPPGGFNSPLHF.

This clone has only a few counts. The V and J genes are TRBV6-6 and TRBJ2-7; D unresolved. The V gene lost 2 bases and the J gene lost 3 bases, with 5 bases spanning the gap. Germline loops: CDR1 MNHNY, CDR2 SVGAGI (reference sequence). The CDR3 has 12 amino acids. CDR3 coding DNA: TGTGCCAGCAGTTACAGCAACTACGAGCAGTACTTC. This codes for CASSYSNYEQYF.

The rearrangement joins TRBV30 to TRBJ1-1; 10 nucleotides match TRBD1. With 5 bases clipped from V and 1 base from J, the junction kept 1 base outside the gene matches. The CDR3 is made up of 13 amino acids. CDR1 is GTSNPN, CDR2 SVGIG, per germline (reference sequence). Written as DNA, the CDR3 is TGTGCCTGGCGGACAGGGGGGAACACTGAAGCTTTCTTT. Amino acids: CAWRTGGNTEAFF.

J is TRBJ2-5 and V is TRBV18, with D unclear. The CDR3 extends over 12 amino acids. Trimming cost V 5 bases and J 5 bases, with 9 bases left between them. The germline V gene has CDR1 KGHSH and CDR2 LQKENI. The CDR3 bases are TGTGCCAGCTCAACGGTCGGGGAGACCCAGTACTTC. This gives the protein CASSTVGETQYF.

The chain joins TRBV30 to TRBJ1-1; 7 bases are a match to TRBD1. CDR1 and CDR2 from the germline V gene are GTSNPN and SVGIG (reference sequence). The junction had 6 bases not matched to a gene; V was cut back by 4 bases and J by 4 bases. The CDR3 sequence is 13 residues long. The DNA of the CDR3 is TGTGCCTGGATCCGGAGGGGGCGCACTGAAGCTTTCTTT. It codes for CAWIRRGRTEAFF.

This sequence joins TRBV6-6 and TRBJ2-7; D remains unclear. The CDR3 is made up of 12 amino acids. The germline V gene has CDR1 MNHNY and CDR2 SVGAGI (reference sequence). V was shortened by 4 bases and J by 6 bases, with 10 bases between the two germline ends. The DNA of the CDR3 is TGTGCCAGCAGTTTCCGACTGGGCGAGCAGTACTTC. Translated, it gives CASSFRLGEQYF.

This clone was seen more than once but under ten times. Other DNA sequences of this sample code for an identical CDR3. The CDR3 spells CASSKGLAGVNEQFF. CDR3 bases: TGCGCCAGCAGCAAGGGACTAGCGGGAGTCAATGAGCAGTTCTTC. This chain connects TRBV5-1 to TRBJ2-1, with TRBD2 matching over 14 bases. Germline V CDR1 and CDR2: SGHRS, YFSETQ. CDR3 length equals 15 residues. Trimming took 4 bases from V and 6 from J; bases not matched to a gene: 3.

The chain combines TRBV5-4 with TRBJ1-3; D is uncertain. Germline V gene sequence: CDR1 SGHNT, CDR2 YYREEE (reference sequence). The ends were cut back, 2 bases at V and 0 bases at J, with 6 bases in the middle. The CDR3 totals 14 residues. This chain's CDR3 is CASSLYSSGNTIYF. In nucleotides, the CDR3 is TGTGCCAGCAGCTTATACTCCTCTGGAAACACCATATATTTT.

This clone was counted a few times. The chain recombines TRBV6-5 with TRBJ2-7; 8 bases are shared with TRBD1. J gave up 4 bases and V 0 bases, and 5 bases lay outside the gene matches. CDR3 length equals 15 residues. In germline, CDR1 is MNHEY, CDR2 SVGAGI. The DNA for the CDR3 is TGTGCCAGCAGTTACTCGCCGGACAGGGCATACGAGCAGTACTTC. This codes for CASSYSPDRAYEQYF.

This clone was counted only a few times. V and J are TRBV18 and TRBJ2-3; D unresolved. This CDR3 has 14 residues. Trimming stripped 6 bases from V and 0 bases from J, with 10 bases between. The germline V gene encodes CDR1 KGHSH and CDR2 LQKENI. DNA for the CDR3: TGTGCCAGCTCCCTCGTCCCCAGCACAGATACGCAGTATTTT. Its translation is CASSLVPSTDTQYF. Looking up the rest from reference TRBV18 and TRBJ2-3 gives the full variable domain: NAGVMQNPRHLVRRRGQEARLRCSPMKGHSHVYWYRQLPEEGLKFMVYLQKENIIDESGMPKERFSAEFPKEGPSILRIQQVVRGDSAAYFCASSLVPSTDTQYFGPGTRLTVL.

This clone has just one count. This sequence joins TRBV5-1 and TRBJ2-6; the D gene is possibly TRBD1 (7 bases). The CDR3 is 17 amino acids. Looked up from germline, CDR1 is SGHRS and CDR2 is YFSETQ. V lost 0 bases and J 2 bases, leaving 12 bases between the germline ends. CDR3: CASSLVEGAAGANVLTF. CDR3 bases: TGCGCCAGCAGCTTGGTGGAGGGGGCAGCTGGGGCCAACGTCCTGACTTTC.

The chain employs TRBV18 and TRBJ1-1, with D maybe TRBD1 (5 bases). The ends were cut back, 5 bases at V and 5 bases at J, with 15 bases in the middle. CDR1 is KGHSH, CDR2 LQKENI, per germline. This CDR3 comprises 14 residues. CDR3 in DNA: TGTGCCAGCTCATCACGGGGGGGGAAGACTGAAGCTTTCTTT. Its protein is CASSSRGGKTEAFF.

Comment on this clone: Different DNA sequences within this sample yield the same CDR3. This chain links TRBV18 with TRBJ2-7; 7 bases map to TRBD2. Germline V gene sequence: CDR1 KGHSH, CDR2 LQKENI. The CDR3 contains 13 residues. V gave up 2 bases and J gave up 4 bases; unmatched junction bases: 2. The CDR3 DNA reads as TGTGCCAGCTCACCAGGACTAGAGTACGAGCAGTACTTC. Translating gives CASSPGLEYEQYF.

The rearrangement uses TRBV7-2 and TRBJ1-5, with D possibly TRBD1 on 6 matching bases. Looked up from germline, CDR1 is SGHTA and CDR2 is FQGNSA. The CDR3 consists of 16 residues. V gave up 6 bases and J gave up 0 bases, with 15 bases separating them. CDR3 DNA: TGTGCCAGCAGGCCCGAGGGGGTTTATAGCAATCAGCCCCAGCATTTT. Translated: CASRPEGVYSNQPQHF.

Written as DNA, the CDR3 is TGTGCCAGCAGGATTAGCGGGAAGGCGCAGTATTTT. This sequence encodes CASRISGKAQYF. This rearrangement joins TRBV2 to TRBJ2-3, with 8 bases lining up with TRBD2. J lost 10 bases, V lost 6 bases, and 6 bases had no gene match. The germline V gene encodes CDR1 SNHLY and CDR2 FYNNEI. The CDR3 is 12 residues long.

This clone turned up a few times. The J gene is TRBJ2-2, the V gene TRBV11-2; no firm D call. Trimming removed 8 bases from V and 8 bases from J, with 9 bases in between. CDR3 size: 11 residues. Germline CDR1 and CDR2: SGHAT and FQNNGV. Here the CDR3 DNA reads TGTGCCAGCGGAGCAGCAGGGGAGCTGTTTTTT. It codes for CASGAAGELFF.

This clone occurred a few times. The chain couples TRBV9 to TRBJ1-2; possible D gene TRBD1, 5 bases. Trimming shortened V by 2 bases and J by 8 bases, and 13 bases separated the two germline ends. CDR3 length: 13 amino acids. Germline CDR1 is SGDLS and CDR2 is YYNGEE. The chain's CDR3 is CASSVGREAGYTF. CDR3 nucleotides: TGTGCCAGCAGCGTTGGCAGGGAGGCGGGCTACACCTTC.

The chain joins TRBV11-2 to TRBJ2-7; D might be TRBD1 (5 bases). V lost 1 base and J 3 bases, leaving 10 bases between the germline ends. This CDR3 comprises 14 residues. Germline lookup yields CDR1 SGHAT and CDR2 FQNNGV. The CDR3 sequence is CASSLARASYEQYF. The CDR3 coding sequence is TGTGCCAGCAGCTTAGCCAGGGCAAGCTACGAGCAGTACTTC.

Only a few counts were recorded for this clone. The genes are TRBV11-2 and TRBJ1-1; 7 nucleotides match TRBD1. There are 16 residues in the CDR3. V was pared by 3 bases and J by 0 bases, with 7 bases of the junction left unmatched. Germline CDR1 and CDR2: SGHAT and FQNNGV. CDR3 loop: CASSFGTAFLNTEAFF. The CDR3 DNA sequence: TGTGCCAGCAGCTTCGGGACAGCTTTCTTGAACACTGAAGCTTTCTTT.

V usage is TRBV6-5 and J usage is TRBJ1-4; D uncertain. The CDR3 runs 12 residues. The V end was cut by 4 bases, the J end by 8 bases, with 8 bases between. Germline CDR1 is MNHEY and CDR2 is SVGAGI. CDR3: CASSSGSEKLFF. The DNA of the CDR3 is TGTGCCAGCAGTTCGGGATCGGAAAAACTGTTTTTT.

The rearrangement joins TRBV4-1 to TRBJ2-1, with 7 bases identical to TRBD2. Losses at the gene ends were 5 bases for V and 7 bases for J; bases not matched to a gene: 14. The CDR3 loop spans 16 amino acids. Germline CDR1 MGHRA, CDR2 YSYEKL. Written as DNA, the CDR3 is TGCGCCAGCAGCTTTCGCCGGGACTATCGAAGGAATGAGCAGTTCTTC. Translated: CASSFRRDYRRNEQFF.

V and J are TRBV5-6 and TRBJ2-7; D ambiguous. The germline V gene encodes CDR1 SGHDT and CDR2 YYEEEE. This CDR3 is built from 14 residues. V lost 5 bases to trimming and J lost 2 bases, with 14 bases between them. As DNA, the CDR3 is TGTGCCAGCAGATCTTTAGATCGCCCCTACGAGCAGTACTTC. It translates to CASRSLDRPYEQYF.